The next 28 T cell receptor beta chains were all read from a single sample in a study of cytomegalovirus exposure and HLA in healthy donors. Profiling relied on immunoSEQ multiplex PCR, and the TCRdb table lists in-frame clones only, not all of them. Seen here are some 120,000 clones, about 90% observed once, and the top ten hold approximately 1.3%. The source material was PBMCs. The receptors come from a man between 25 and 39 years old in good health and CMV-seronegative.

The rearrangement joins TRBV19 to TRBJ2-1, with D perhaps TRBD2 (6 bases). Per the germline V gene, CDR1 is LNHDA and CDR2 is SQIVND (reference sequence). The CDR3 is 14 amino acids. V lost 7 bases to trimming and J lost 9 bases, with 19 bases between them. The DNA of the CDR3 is TGTGCCAGTAATTACGGGGGAACGGACGGTGAGCAGTTCTTC. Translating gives CASNYGGTDGEQFF.

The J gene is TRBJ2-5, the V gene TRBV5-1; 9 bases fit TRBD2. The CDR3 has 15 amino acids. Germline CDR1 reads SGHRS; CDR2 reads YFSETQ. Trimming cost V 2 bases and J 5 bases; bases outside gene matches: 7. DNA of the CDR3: TGCGCCAGCAGCTTAATAGCGGGAGTGGGGGAGACCCAGTACTTC. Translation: CASSLIAGVGETQYF.

Written as DNA, the CDR3 is TGTGCCAGCAGTGTAAGTCAGGGCGGCTATGGCTACACCTTC. Protein product: CASSVSQGGYGYTF. This sequence joins TRBV2 and TRBJ1-2; D may be TRBD1 (5 bases). This CDR3 spans 14 amino acids. Trimming cost V 4 bases and J 4 bases, with 13 bases left between them. Germline lookup yields CDR1 SNHLY and CDR2 FYNNEI. The entire variable domain, with the rest obtained from reference TRBV2 and TRBJ1-2, is as follows: EPEVTQTPSHQVTQMGQEVILRCVPISNHLYFYWYRQILGQKVEFLVSFYNNEISEKSEIFDDQFSVERPDGSNFTLKIRSTKLEDSAMYFCASSVSQGGYGYTFGSGTRLTVV.

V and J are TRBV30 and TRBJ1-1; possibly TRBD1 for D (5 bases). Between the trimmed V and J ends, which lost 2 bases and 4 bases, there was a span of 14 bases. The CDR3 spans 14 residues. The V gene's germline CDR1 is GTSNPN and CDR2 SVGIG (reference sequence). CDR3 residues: CAWSSVGGGTEAFF. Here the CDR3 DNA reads TGTGCCTGGAGTTCCGTAGGCGGGGGCACTGAAGCTTTCTTT.

In nucleotides, the CDR3 is TGTGCCAGCATTGCAACGGGACAAATATACAATGAGCAGTTCTTC. It is translated as CASIATGQIYNEQFF. The rearrangement joins TRBV27 to TRBJ2-1; possibly TRBD1 for D (6 bases). The germline V and J ends were trimmed by 7 bases and 4 bases, with 17 bases remaining between them. CDR3 length: 15 residues. CDR1 and CDR2 from the germline V gene are MNHEY and SMNVEV (reference sequence).

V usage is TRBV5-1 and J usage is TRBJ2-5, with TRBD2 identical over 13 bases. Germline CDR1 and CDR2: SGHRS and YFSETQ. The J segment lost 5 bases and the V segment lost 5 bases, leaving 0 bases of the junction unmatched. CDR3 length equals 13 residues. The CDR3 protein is CASRTSGRETQYF. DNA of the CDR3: TGCGCCAGCAGGACTAGCGGGAGGGAGACCCAGTACTTC.

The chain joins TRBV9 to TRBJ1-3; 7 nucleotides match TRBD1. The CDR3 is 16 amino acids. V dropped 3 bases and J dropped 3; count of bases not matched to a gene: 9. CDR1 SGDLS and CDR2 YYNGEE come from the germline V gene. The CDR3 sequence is CASSATDRVLGNTIYF. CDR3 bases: TGTGCCAGCAGCGCGACAGACAGGGTCCTTGGAAACACCATATATTTT.

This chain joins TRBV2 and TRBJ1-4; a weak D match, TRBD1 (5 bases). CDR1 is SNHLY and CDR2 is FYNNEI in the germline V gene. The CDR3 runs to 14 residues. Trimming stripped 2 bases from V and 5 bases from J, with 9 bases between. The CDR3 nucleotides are TGTGCCAGCAGTGAATGGCAGGGAAATGAAAAACTGTTTTTT. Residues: CASSEWQGNEKLFF.

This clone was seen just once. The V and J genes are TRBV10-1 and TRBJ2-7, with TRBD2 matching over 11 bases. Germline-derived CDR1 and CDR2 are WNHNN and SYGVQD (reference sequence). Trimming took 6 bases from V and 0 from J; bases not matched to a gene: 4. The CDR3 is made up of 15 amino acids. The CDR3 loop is CASSSTSGTSYEQYF. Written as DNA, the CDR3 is TGCGCCAGCAGCTCGACTAGCGGGACCTCCTACGAGCAGTACTTC.

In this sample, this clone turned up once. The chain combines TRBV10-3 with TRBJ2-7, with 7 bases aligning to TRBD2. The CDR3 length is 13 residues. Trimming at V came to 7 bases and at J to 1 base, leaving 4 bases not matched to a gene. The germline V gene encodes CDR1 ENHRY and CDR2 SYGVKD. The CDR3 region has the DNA TGTGCCATCACCGGGGAGGGATCCTACGAGCAGTACTTC. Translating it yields CAITGEGSYEQYF.

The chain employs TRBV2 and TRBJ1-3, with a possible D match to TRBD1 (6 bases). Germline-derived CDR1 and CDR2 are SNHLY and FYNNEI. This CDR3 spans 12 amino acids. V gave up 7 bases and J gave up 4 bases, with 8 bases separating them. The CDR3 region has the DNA TGTGCCAGCAACGACAGGGGAAACACCATATATTTT. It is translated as CASNDRGNTIYF.

The CDR3 region has the DNA TGTGCCAGCAGTTTATCGGGCTGGGGGAGGAATGAAAAACTGTTTTTT. This translates into CASSLSGWGRNEKLFF. This chain uses TRBV27 with TRBJ1-4, with a tentative D call TRBD1 (5 bases). The V end was cut by 0 bases, the J end by 5 bases, with 13 bases between. The CDR3 extends over 16 amino acids. Germline CDR1 is MNHEY and CDR2 is SMNVEV (reference sequence).

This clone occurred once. CDR3 in amino acids: CASRPTPGLAVSSYEQYF. CDR3 DNA: TGTGCCAGCAGACCGACACCGGGACTAGCGGTTAGCTCCTACGAGCAGTACTTC. The chain recombines TRBV2 with TRBJ2-7, with TRBD2 matching 11 bases. J lost 0 bases, V lost 6 bases, and 13 bases had no gene match. Germline CDR1 reads SNHLY; CDR2 reads FYNNEI. The length of the CDR3 is 18 residues.

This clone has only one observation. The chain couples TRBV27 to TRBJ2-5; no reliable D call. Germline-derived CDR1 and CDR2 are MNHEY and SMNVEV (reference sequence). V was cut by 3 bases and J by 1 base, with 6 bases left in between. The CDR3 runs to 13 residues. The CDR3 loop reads CASSFTVQETQYF. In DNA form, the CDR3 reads TGTGCCAGCAGTTTTACGGTCCAAGAGACCCAGTACTTC.

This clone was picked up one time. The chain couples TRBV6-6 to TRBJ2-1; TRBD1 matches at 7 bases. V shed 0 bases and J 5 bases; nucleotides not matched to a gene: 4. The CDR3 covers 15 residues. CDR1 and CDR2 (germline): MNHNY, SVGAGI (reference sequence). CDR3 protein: CASSYSRDRDNEQFF. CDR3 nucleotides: TGTGCCAGCAGTTACTCCCGTGACAGGGACAATGAGCAGTTCTTC.

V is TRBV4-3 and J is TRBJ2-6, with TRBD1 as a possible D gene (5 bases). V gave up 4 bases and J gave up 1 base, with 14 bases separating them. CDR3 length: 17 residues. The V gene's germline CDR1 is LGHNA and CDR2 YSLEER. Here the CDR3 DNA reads TGCGCCAGCAGCCCTAAGCCCGCAGGGTCTGGGGCCAACGTCCTGACTTTC. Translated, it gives CASSPKPAGSGANVLTF.

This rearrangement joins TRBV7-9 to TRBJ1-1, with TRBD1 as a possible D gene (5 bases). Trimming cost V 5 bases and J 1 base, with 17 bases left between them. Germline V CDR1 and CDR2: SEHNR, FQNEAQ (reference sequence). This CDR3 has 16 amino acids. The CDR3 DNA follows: TGTGCCAGCAGCCCCTGGGGACTAAATGAGAACACTGAAGCTTTCTTT. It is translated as CASSPWGLNENTEAFF.

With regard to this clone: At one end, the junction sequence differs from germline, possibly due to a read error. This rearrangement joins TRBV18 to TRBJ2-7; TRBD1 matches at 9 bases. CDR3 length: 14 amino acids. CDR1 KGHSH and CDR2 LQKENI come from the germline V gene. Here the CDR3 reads CASSPGGTGYAQYF. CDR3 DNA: TGTGCCAGCTCACCAGGCGGGACAGGGTACGCGCAGTACTTC.

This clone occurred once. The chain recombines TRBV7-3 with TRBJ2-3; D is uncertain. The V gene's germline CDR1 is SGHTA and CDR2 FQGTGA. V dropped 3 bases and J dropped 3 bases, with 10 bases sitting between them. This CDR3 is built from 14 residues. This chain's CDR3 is CASSFSGGTDTQYF. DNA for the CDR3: TGTGCCAGCAGCTTTAGTGGCGGAACAGATACGCAGTATTTT. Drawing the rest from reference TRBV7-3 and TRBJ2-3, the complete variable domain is GAGVSQTPSNKVTEKGKYVELRCDPISGHTALYWYRQSLGQGPEFLIYFQGTGAADDSGLPNDRFFAVRPEGSVSTLKIQRTERGDSAVYLCASSFSGGTDTQYFGPGTRLTVL.

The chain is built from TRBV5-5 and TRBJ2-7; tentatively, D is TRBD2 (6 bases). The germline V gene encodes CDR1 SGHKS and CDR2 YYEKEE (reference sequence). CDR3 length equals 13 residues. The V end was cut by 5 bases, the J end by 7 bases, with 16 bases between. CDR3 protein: CASRGGGGREQYF. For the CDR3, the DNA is TGTGCCAGCAGAGGAGGAGGAGGGAGGGAGCAGTACTTC.

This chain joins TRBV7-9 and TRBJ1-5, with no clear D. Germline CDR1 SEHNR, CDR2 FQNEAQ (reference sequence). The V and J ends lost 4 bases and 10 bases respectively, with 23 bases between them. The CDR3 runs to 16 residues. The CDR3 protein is CASSSSSGFRSGPQHF. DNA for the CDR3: TGTGCCAGCAGCTCAAGTAGCGGTTTTCGGTCAGGACCCCAGCATTTT.

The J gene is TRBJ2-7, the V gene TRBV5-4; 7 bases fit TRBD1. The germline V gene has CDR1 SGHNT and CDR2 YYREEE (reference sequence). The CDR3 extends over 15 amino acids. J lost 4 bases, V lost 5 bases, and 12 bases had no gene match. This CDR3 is CASSPQGSGIYEQYF. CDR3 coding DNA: TGTGCCAGCAGTCCACAGGGGAGTGGGATTTACGAGCAGTACTTC.

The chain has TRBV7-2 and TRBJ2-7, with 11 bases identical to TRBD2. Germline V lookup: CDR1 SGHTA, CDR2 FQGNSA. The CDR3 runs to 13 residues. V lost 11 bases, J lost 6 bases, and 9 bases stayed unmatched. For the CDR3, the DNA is TGTGCCGCACGTACTAGCGGGAGTTCCGAGCAGTACTTC. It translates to CAARTSGSSEQYF.

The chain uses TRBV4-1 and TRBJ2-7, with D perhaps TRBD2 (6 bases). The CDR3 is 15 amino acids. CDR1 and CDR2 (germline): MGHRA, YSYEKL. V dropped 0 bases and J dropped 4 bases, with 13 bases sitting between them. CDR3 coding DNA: TGCGCCAGCAGCCAAGAACGGGGAGGATCGTACGAGCAGTACTTC. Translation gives CASSQERGGSYEQYF.

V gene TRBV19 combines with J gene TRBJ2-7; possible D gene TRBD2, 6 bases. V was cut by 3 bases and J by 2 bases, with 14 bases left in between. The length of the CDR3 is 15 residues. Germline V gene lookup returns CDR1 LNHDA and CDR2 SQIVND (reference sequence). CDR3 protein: CASSIGGHSPYEQYF. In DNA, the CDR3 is TGTGCCAGTAGTATTGGAGGGCATTCTCCCTACGAGCAGTACTTC.

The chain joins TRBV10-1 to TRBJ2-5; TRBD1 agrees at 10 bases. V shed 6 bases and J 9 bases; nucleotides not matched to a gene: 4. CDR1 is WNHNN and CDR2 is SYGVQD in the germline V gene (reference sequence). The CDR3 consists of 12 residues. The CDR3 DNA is TGCGCCAGCAGCCGGACAGGGGGGGCCCAGTACTTC. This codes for CASSRTGGAQYF.

CDR3 coding DNA: TGTGCCAGCAGCTTAATTGGGGGGACTACAAACTACAATGAGCAGTTCTTC. Translating gives CASSLIGGTTNYNEQFF. This chain links TRBV7-3 with TRBJ2-1, with 7 bases that match TRBD2. The CDR3 has 17 residues. Germline lookup yields CDR1 SGHTA and CDR2 FQGTGA. The V gene end was trimmed by 1 base and the J gene end by 3 bases; junction bases not matched to a gene: 9.

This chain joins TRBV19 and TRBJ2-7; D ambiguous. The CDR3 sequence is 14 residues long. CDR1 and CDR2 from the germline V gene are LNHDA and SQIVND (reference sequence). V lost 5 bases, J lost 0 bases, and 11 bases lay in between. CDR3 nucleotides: TGTGCCAGTAGTCCGCAGGATAGCTCCTACGAGCAGTACTTC. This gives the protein CASSPQDSSYEQYF.